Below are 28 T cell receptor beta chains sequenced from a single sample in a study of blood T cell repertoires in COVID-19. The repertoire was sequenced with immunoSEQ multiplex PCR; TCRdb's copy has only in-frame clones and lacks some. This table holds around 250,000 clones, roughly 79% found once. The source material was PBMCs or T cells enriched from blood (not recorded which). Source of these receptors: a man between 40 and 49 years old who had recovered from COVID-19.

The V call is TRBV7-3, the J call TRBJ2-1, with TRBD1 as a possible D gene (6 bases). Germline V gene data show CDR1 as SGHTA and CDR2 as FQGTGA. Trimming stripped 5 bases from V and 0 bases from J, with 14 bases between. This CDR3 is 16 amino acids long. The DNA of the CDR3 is TGTGCCAGCAGCCCCACGATGGGGGCCTCCTACAATGAGCAGTTCTTC. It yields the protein CASSPTMGASYNEQFF.

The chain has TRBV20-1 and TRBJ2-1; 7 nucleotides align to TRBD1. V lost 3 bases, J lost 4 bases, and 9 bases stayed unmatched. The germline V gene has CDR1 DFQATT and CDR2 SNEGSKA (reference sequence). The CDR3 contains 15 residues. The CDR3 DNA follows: TGCAGTGCTAGTCAGACAGGGATGTCTTACAATGAGCAGTTCTTC. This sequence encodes CSASQTGMSYNEQFF.

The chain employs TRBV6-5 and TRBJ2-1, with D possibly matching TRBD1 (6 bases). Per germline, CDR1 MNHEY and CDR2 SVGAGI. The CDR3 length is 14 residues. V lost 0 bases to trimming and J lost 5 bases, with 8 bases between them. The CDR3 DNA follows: TGTGCCAGCAGTTACTCCTGGACAGACAATGAGCAGTTCTTC. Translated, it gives CASSYSWTDNEQFF.

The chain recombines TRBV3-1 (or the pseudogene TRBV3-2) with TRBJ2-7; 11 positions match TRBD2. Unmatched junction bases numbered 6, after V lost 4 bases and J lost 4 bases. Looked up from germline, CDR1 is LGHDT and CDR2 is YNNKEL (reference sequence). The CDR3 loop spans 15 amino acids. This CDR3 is CASSLTSGRGYEQYF. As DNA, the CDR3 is TGTGCCAGCAGCCTAACTAGCGGGAGAGGTTACGAGCAGTACTTC.

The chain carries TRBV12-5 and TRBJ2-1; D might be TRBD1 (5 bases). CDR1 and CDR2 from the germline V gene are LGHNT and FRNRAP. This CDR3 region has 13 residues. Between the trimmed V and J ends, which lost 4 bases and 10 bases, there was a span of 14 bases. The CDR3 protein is CASGSGQGREQFF. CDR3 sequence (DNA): TGTGCTAGTGGTTCCGGCCAGGGCCGGGAGCAGTTCTTC.

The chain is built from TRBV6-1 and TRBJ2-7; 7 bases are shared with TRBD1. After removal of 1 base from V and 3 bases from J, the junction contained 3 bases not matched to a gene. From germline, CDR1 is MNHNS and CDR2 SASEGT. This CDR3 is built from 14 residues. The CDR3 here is CASSEGTGYYEQYF. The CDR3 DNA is TGTGCCAGCAGTGAAGGGACAGGATACTACGAGCAGTACTTC.

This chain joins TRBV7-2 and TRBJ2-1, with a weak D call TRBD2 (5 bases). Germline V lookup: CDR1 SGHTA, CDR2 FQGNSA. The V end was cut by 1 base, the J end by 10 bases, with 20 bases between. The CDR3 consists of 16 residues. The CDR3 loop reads CASSLGSGLLRSEQFF. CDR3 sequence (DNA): TGTGCCAGCAGCTTAGGGTCCGGACTCCTACGCAGCGAGCAGTTCTTC.

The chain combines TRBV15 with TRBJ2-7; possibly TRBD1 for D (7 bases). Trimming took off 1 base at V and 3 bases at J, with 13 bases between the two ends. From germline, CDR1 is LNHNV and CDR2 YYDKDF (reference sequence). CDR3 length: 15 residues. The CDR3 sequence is CATSRVSGGYYEQYF. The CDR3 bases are TGTGCCACCAGCAGAGTGTCAGGGGGGTACTACGAGCAGTACTTC.

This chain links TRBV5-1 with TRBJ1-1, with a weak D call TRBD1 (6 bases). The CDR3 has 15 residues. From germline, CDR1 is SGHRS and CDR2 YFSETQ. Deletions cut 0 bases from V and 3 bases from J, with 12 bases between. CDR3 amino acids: CASSLERRGYTEAFF. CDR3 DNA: TGCGCCAGCAGCTTGGAGCGCAGGGGTTACACTGAAGCTTTCTTT.

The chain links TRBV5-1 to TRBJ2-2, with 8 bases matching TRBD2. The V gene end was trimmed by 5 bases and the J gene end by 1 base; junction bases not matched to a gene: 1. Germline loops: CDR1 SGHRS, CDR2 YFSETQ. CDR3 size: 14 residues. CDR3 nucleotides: TGCGCCAGCAGTGCGGGAGGGAACACCGGGGAGCTGTTTTTT. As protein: CASSAGGNTGELFF.

The CDR3 protein is CASSTAPGHLREQYF. In DNA, the CDR3 is TGTGCCAGCAGCACCGCACCGGGACATCTGCGGGAGCAGTACTTC. The V call is TRBV9, the J call TRBJ2-7, with a possible D match to TRBD1 (6 bases). The germline V gene encodes CDR1 SGDLS and CDR2 YYNGEE. This CDR3 comprises 15 residues. V gave up 4 bases and J gave up 7 bases, with 21 bases separating them.

CDR3: CASSEGTGGSYEQYF. For the CDR3, the DNA is TGTGCCAGCAGTGAAGGGACAGGGGGCTCCTACGAGCAGTACTTC. The rearrangement uses TRBV6-1 and TRBJ2-7, with 10 nucleotides matching TRBD1. Germline V gene sequence: CDR1 MNHNS, CDR2 SASEGT. This CDR3 has 15 amino acids. V shed 1 base and J 0 bases; nucleotides not matched to a gene: 0.

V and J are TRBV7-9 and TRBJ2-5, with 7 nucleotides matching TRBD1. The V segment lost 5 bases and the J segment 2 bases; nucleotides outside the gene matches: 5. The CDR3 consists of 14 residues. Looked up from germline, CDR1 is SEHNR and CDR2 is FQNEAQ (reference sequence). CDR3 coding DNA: TGTGCCAGCAGCGAAAGGACAGGACAAGAGACCCAGTACTTC. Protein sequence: CASSERTGQETQYF.

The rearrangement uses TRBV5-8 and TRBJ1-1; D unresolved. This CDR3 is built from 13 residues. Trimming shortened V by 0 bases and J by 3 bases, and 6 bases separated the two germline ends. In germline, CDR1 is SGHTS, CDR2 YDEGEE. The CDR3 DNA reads TGTGCCAGCAGCTTGGACAGTTACACTGAAGCTTTCTTT. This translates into CASSLDSYTEAFF.

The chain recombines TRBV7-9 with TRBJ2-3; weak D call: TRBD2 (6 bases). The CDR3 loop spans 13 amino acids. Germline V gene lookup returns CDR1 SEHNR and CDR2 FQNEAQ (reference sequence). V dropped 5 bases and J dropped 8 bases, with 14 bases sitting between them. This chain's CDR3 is CASSPSLGGTQYF. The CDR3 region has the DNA TGTGCCAGCAGCCCAAGCCTGGGAGGTACGCAGTATTTT. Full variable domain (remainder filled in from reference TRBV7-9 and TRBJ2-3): DTGVSQNPRHKITKRGQNVTFRCDPISEHNRLYWYRQTLGQGPEFLTYFQNEAQLEKSRLLSDRFSAERPKGSFSTLEIQRTEQGDSAMYLCASSPSLGGTQYFGPGTRLTVL.

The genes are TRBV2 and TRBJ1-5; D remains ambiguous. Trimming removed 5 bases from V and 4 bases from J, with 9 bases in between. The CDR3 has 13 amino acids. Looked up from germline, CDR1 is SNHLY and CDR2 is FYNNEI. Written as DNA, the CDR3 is TGTGCCAGCAGTCGGGGTGAGAATCAGCCCCAGCATTTT. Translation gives CASSRGENQPQHF.

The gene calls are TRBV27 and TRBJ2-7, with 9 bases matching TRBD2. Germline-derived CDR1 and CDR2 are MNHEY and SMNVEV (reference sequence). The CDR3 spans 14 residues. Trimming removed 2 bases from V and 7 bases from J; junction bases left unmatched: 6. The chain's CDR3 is CASSLAGGLGEQYF. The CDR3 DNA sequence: TGTGCCAGCAGTTTAGCGGGAGGGTTGGGTGAGCAGTACTTC.

The CDR3, as DNA: TGCGCCAGCAGCATACTAGCGGGAATGGGCAATGAGCAGTTCTTC. Protein: CASSILAGMGNEQFF. This sequence joins TRBV5-1 and TRBJ2-1; 10 bases are shared with TRBD2. V gave up 4 bases and J gave up 6 bases; unmatched junction bases: 7. This CDR3 contains 15 residues. Per germline, CDR1 SGHRS and CDR2 YFSETQ.

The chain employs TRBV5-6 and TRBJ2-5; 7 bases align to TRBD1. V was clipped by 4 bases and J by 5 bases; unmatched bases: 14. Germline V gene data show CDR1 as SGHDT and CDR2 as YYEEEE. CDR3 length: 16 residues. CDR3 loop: CASSPKVTGYKETQYF. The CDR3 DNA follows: TGTGCCAGCAGCCCCAAAGTGACAGGGTATAAGGAGACCCAGTACTTC.

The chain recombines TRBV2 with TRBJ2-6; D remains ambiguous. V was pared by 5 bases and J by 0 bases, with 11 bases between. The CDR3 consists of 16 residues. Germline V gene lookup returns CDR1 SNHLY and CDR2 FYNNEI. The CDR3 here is CASSPRRSSGANVLTF. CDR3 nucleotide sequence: TGTGCCAGCAGTCCCAGACGGAGCTCTGGGGCCAACGTCCTGACTTTC.

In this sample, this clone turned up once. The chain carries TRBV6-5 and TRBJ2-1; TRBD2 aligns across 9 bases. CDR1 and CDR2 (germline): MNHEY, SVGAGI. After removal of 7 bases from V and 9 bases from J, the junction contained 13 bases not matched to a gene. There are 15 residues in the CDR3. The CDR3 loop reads CASTQTVAGDIEQFF. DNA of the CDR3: TGTGCCAGCACCCAGACAGTAGCGGGAGATATTGAGCAGTTCTTC.

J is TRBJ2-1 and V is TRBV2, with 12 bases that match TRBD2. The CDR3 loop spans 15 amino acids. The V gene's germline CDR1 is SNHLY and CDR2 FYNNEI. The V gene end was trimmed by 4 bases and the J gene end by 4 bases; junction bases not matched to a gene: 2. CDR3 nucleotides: TGTGCCAGCAGTGGGACTAGCGGGATTTACAATGAGCAGTTCTTC. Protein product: CASSGTSGIYNEQFF. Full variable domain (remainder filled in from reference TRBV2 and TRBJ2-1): EPEVTQTPSHQVTQMGQEVILRCVPISNHLYFYWYRQILGQKVEFLVSFYNNEISEKSEIFDDQFSVERPDGSNFTLKIRSTKLEDSAMYFCASSGTSGIYNEQFFGPGTRLTVL.

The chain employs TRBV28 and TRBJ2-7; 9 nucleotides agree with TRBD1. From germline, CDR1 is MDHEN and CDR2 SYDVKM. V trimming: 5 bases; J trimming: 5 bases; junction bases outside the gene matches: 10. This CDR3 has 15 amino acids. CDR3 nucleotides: TGTGCCAGCAGTCCTGGGGGGACAGGGCATCACGAGCAGTACTTC. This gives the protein CASSPGGTGHHEQYF.

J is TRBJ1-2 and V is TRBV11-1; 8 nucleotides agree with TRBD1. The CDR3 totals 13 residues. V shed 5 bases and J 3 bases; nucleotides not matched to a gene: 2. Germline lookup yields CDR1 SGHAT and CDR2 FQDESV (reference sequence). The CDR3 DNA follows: TGTGCCAGCAGCGTGGACAGGGACTATGGCTACACCTTC. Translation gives CASSVDRDYGYTF.

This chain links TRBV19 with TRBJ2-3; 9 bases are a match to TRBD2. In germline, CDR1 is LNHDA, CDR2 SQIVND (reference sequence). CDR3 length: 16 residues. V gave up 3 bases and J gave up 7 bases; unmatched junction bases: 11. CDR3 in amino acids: CASSMGREGRTNTQYF. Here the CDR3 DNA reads TGTGCCAGTAGTATGGGGCGGGAGGGCCGAACGAATACGCAGTATTTT.

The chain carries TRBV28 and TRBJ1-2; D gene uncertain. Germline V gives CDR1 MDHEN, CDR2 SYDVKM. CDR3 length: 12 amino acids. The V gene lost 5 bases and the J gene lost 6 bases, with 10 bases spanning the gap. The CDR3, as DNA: TGTGCCAGCAGTCTCAGGTGGGATGGCTACACCTTC. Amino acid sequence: CASSLRWDGYTF.

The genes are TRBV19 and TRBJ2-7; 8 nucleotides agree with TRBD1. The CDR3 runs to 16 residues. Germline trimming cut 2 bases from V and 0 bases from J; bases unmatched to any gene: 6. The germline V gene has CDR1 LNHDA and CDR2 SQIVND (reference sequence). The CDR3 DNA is TGTGCCAGTAGTATACGGTACAGGGGGAGCTCCTACGAGCAGTACTTC. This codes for CASSIRYRGSSYEQYF.

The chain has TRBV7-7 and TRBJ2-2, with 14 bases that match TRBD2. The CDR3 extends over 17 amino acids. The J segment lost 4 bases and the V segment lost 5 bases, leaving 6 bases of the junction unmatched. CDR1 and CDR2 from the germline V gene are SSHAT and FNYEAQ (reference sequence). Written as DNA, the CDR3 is TGTGCCAGCAGCATGACTAGCGGGGGGGCCGTCACCGGGGAGCTGTTTTTT. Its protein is CASSMTSGGAVTGELFF.